The 20 T cell receptor beta chains in this list originate from one sample, sequenced in a study of beta chain features in type 1 diabetes. Every isolated RNA sample was fully reverse transcribed, so sequencing captured expressed TCRB transcripts. Produced via immunoSEQ multiplex PCR; TCRdb's table is partial and in-frame only. The table shows about 210,000 clones, with about a tenth occurring only once. The specimen was central memory CD4+ T cells from blood. These TCRs come from a man aged 18 to 35 in good health.

The CDR3 DNA reads TGTGCCAGCAGTTTTCGGGCAGGGGGCGGAGAGACCCAGTACTTC. Protein product: CASSFRAGGGETQYF. This chain connects TRBV28 to TRBJ2-5; the match to TRBD1 covers 8 bases. This CDR3 has 15 amino acids. Germline CDR1 is MDHEN and CDR2 is SYDVKM. The V segment lost 3 bases and the J segment 4 bases; nucleotides outside the gene matches: 7.

This clone appeared a few times. This rearrangement joins TRBV14 to TRBJ2-3, with D tentatively TRBD1 (6 bases). The CDR3 totals 17 residues. The germline V and J ends were trimmed by 3 bases and 4 bases, with 20 bases remaining between them. The germline gives CDR1 SGHDN, CDR2 FVKESK. The CDR3 sequence is CASSQGRQVQSSDTQYF. CDR3 nucleotide sequence: TGTGCCAGCAGCCAGGGGAGACAGGTCCAGTCCTCAGATACGCAGTATTTT.

The J gene is TRBJ2-7, the V gene TRBV2; unclear D gene. Looked up from germline, CDR1 is SNHLY and CDR2 is FYNNEI. The CDR3 runs 12 residues. The germline V and J ends were trimmed by 6 bases and 4 bases, with 10 bases remaining between them. In DNA form, the CDR3 reads TGTGCCAGCAGACTGGAGACATACGAGCAGTACTTC. Translated: CASRLETYEQYF.

The chain carries TRBV9 and TRBJ2-3; the D is unclear. This CDR3 contains 14 residues. Trimming pared 4 bases from V and 0 bases from J, leaving 9 bases between. The germline V gene has CDR1 SGDLS and CDR2 YYNGEE. As DNA, the CDR3 is TGTGCCAGCAGCTCCCGCCTGAGCACAGATACGCAGTATTTT. It yields the protein CASSSRLSTDTQYF.

This chain joins TRBV15 and TRBJ2-7, with 10 bases matching TRBD2. This CDR3 is built from 16 residues. The V and J ends lost 1 base and 0 bases, in that order; junction bases with no gene match: 3. Germline V gene lookup returns CDR1 LNHNV and CDR2 YYDKDF (reference sequence). The CDR3 region has the DNA TGTGCCACCAGCAGAGGGACTAGCGGATACTCCTACGAGCAGTACTTC. It codes for CATSRGTSGYSYEQYF.

This clone was picked up a small number of times. This chain uses TRBV20-1 with TRBJ2-6, with D hard to call. The CDR3 consists of 10 residues. CDR1 is DFQATT, CDR2 SNEGSKA, per germline (reference sequence). V dropped 5 bases and J dropped 4 bases, with 0 bases sitting between them. CDR3 region: CSAGANVLTF. The CDR3 DNA follows: TGCAGTGCTGGGGCCAACGTCCTGACTTTC.

This clone was detected only a few times. The chain is built from TRBV20-1 and TRBJ2-1; D gene ambiguous. CDR3 length: 10 residues. Germline CDR1 DFQATT, CDR2 SNEGSKA (reference sequence). Trimming took 5 bases from V and 8 from J, leaving 7 bases between them. CDR3 sequence reads: CSAPVYEQFF. CDR3 DNA: TGCAGTGCTCCAGTCTATGAGCAGTTCTTC.

The table lists this clone with a few counts. The chain combines TRBV19 with TRBJ2-1; 12 bases align to TRBD2. After removal of 6 bases from V and 2 bases from J, the junction contained 5 bases not matched to a gene. The CDR3 consists of 16 residues. The germline gives CDR1 LNHDA, CDR2 SQIVND (reference sequence). DNA for the CDR3: TGTGCCAGTAGCCCAAGGACTAGCGGGGCCTACAATGAGCAGTTCTTC. Translating gives CASSPRTSGAYNEQFF. Filled out from reference TRBV19 and TRBJ2-1, the complete variable domain reads DGGITQSPKYLFRKEGQNVTLSCEQNLNHDAMYWYRQDPGQGLRLIYYSQIVNDFQKGDIAEGYSVSREKKESFPLTVTSAQKNPTAFYLCASSPRTSGAYNEQFFGPGTRLTVL.

V is TRBV7-2 and J is TRBJ2-7; 9 bases are shared with TRBD1. This CDR3 is built from 15 residues. CDR1 and CDR2 from the germline V gene are SGHTA and FQGNSA. Losses at the gene ends were 4 bases for V and 0 bases for J; bases not matched to a gene: 4. CDR3 protein: CASSWTGATSYEQYF. CDR3 bases: TGTGCCAGCAGCTGGACAGGGGCGACCTCCTACGAGCAGTACTTC.

The rearrangement joins TRBV5-4 to TRBJ2-1; D tentatively fits TRBD1 or TRBD2 (6 bases each). Trimming removed 6 bases at V and 3 bases at J, with 13 bases between. Germline V CDR1 and CDR2: SGHNT, YYREEE (reference sequence). The length of the CDR3 is 14 residues. As DNA, the CDR3 is TGTGCCAGCACCGGGGGCCAGCGCTACAATGAGCAGTTCTTC. Protein product: CASTGGQRYNEQFF.

V usage is TRBV11-3 and J usage is TRBJ2-2, with D hard to call. The germline V gene has CDR1 SGHNT and CDR2 YENEEA. The CDR3 loop spans 14 amino acids. V dropped 5 bases and J dropped 0 bases, with 7 bases sitting between them. The CDR3 loop reads CASSQTPNTGELFF. Here the CDR3 DNA reads TGTGCCAGCAGCCAGACCCCGAACACCGGGGAGCTGTTTTTT.

The CDR3 protein is CSALRTEQYF. CDR3 sequence (DNA): TGCAGTGCTTTACGGACCGAGCAGTACTTC. The chain employs TRBV20-1 and TRBJ2-7; D gene ambiguous. CDR1 DFQATT and CDR2 SNEGSKA come from the germline V gene (reference sequence). Trimming took 5 bases from V and 6 from J, leaving 8 bases between them. The CDR3 contains 10 residues.

J is TRBJ2-3 and V is TRBV7-2, with a weak D call TRBD1 (5 bases). Trimming took off 1 base at V and 1 base at J, with 12 bases between the two ends. This CDR3 is 16 amino acids long. In germline, CDR1 is SGHTA, CDR2 FQGNSA. CDR3 sequence: CASSLDGAPGTDTQYF. The DNA of the CDR3 is TGTGCCAGCAGCTTAGATGGGGCCCCCGGCACAGATACGCAGTATTTT.

This clone was found a few times. This rearrangement joins TRBV6-5 to TRBJ1-1; 9 bases are a match to TRBD1. The V gene end was trimmed by 3 bases and the J gene end by 6 bases; junction bases not matched to a gene: 8. This CDR3 contains 15 residues. Germline V gene data show CDR1 as MNHEY and CDR2 as SVGAGI. The CDR3 DNA follows: TGTGCCAGCAGTTATTCGGGACAGGGTGCCGCTGAAGCTTTCTTT. Translated: CASSYSGQGAAEAFF.

The chain uses TRBV7-2 and TRBJ2-3, with 12 nucleotides matching TRBD1. J lost 4 bases, V lost 4 bases, and 6 bases had no gene match. Per the germline V gene, CDR1 is SGHTA and CDR2 is FQGNSA. The CDR3 covers 16 residues. CDR3 nucleotide sequence: TGTGCCAGCAGCTGGGCCGGGACAGGGGGCGCAGATACGCAGTATTTT. Protein: CASSWAGTGGADTQYF.

The rearrangement joins TRBV2 to TRBJ1-1; the D is unclear. V shed 3 bases and J shed 0 bases, with 8 bases lying between them. The length of the CDR3 is 14 residues. Germline V gene lookup returns CDR1 SNHLY and CDR2 FYNNEI. The CDR3 reads CASSDKGMNTEAFF. CDR3 bases: TGTGCCAGCAGTGATAAGGGAATGAACACTGAAGCTTTCTTT.

The CDR3 DNA reads as TGCGCCAGCAGCCAAGTCGGCGGGAGAATATCCTACAATGAGCAGTTCTTC. It translates to CASSQVGGRISYNEQFF. This chain connects TRBV4-1 to TRBJ2-1; TRBD2 agrees at 7 bases. Germline V gene data show CDR1 as MGHRA and CDR2 as YSYEKL. Germline trimming cut 1 base from V and 1 base from J; bases unmatched to any gene: 7. This CDR3 is built from 17 residues.

The chain couples TRBV30 to TRBJ1-4, with 9 nucleotides matching TRBD1. The junction had 13 bases not matched to a gene; V was cut back by 2 bases and J by 6 bases. Germline CDR1 is GTSNPN and CDR2 is SVGIG (reference sequence). This CDR3 is built from 17 residues. The CDR3 DNA sequence: TGTGCCTGGAGTCCCTTAGGGACAGGGTTGGAGGATGAAAAACTGTTTTTT. Its translation is CAWSPLGTGLEDEKLFF.

In its sample, this clone was seen a few times. The V gene is TRBV10-2, the J gene TRBJ2-4; TRBD1 agrees at 9 bases. V shed 6 bases, J shed 8 bases, and the junction held 5 bases outside the gene matches. CDR3 length: 13 residues. Germline assignment: CDR1 WSHSY and CDR2 SAAADI. CDR3 sequence (DNA): TGCGCCAGCAGGGGACAGGGTGGGGACATTCAGTACTTC. Its protein product is CASRGQGGDIQYF.

Of note for this clone: One end of the junction does not line up with germline, which may come from a read error. The chain has TRBV27 and TRBJ2-7; D uncertain. Germline lookup yields CDR1 MNHEY and CDR2 SMNVEV (reference sequence). CDR3 length: 13 amino acids. The CDR3 bases are TGTGCCAGCACCGGCAGGCAAAACTACGAACAGTACTTC. It encodes CASTGRQNYEQYF.